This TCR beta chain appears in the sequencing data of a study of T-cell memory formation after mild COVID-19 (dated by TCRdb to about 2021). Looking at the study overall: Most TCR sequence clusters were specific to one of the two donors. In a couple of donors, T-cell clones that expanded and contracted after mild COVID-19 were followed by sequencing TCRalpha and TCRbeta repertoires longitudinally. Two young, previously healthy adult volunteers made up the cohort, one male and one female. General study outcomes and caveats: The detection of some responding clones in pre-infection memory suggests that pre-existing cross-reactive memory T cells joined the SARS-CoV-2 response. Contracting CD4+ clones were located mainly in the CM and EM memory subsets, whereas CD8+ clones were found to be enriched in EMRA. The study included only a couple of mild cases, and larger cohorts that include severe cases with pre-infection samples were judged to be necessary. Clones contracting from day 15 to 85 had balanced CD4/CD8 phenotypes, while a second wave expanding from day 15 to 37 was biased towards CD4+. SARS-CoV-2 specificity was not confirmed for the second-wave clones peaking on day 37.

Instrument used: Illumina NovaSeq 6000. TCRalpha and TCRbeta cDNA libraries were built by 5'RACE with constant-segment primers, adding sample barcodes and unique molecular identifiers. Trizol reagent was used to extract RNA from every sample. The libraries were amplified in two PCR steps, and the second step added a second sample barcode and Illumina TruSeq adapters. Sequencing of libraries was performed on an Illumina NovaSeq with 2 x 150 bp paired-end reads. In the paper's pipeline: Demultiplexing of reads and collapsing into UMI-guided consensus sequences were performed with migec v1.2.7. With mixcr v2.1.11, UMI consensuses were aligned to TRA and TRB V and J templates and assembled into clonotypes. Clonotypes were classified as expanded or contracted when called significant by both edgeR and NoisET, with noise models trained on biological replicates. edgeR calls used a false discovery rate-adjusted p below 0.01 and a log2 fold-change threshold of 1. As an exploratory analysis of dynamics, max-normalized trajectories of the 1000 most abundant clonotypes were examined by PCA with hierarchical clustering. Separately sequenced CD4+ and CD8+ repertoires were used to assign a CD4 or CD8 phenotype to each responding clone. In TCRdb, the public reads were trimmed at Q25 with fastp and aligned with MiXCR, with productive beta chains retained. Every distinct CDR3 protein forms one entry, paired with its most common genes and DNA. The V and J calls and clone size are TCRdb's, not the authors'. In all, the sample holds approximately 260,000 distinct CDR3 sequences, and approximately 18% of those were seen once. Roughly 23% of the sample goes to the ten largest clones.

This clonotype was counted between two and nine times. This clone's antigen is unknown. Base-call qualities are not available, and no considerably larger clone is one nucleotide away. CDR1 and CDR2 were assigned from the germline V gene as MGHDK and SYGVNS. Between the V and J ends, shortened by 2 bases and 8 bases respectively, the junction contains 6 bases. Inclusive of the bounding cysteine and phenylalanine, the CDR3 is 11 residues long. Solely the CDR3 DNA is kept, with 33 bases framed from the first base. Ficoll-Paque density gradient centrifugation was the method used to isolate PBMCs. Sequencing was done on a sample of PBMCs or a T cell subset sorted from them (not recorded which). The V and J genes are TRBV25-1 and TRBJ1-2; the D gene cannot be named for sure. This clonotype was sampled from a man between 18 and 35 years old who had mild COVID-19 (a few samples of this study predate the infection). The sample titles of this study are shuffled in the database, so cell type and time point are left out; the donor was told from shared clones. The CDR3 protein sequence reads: CASSEQGGYTF. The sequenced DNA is TGTGCCAGCAGTGAACAAGGAGGCTACACCTTC.